This TCR beta chain was identified in a study of T cell responses to AZD1222 COVID-19 vaccine. The study, taken as a whole, reports: Repertoires were collected only later (after the peak T cell response had occurred). Of spike-specific TCRs, nearly half reportedly target regions left unmutated in variants.

A word on this clone: Antigen unknown.

TCRdb's table, derived via immunoSEQ multiplex PCR, lists solely in-frame clones and lacks some. Of 250,000 to 300,000 clones in the sample, almost 95% were seen once. This clonotype was sampled from an adult who received the AZD1222 COVID-19 vaccine. The sequencing used peripheral blood, collected 28 days after the second AZD1222 dose.

The CDR3 DNA reads TGTGCCAGCAGTTCGGACGGTTTTCGAGCAGATACGCAGTATTTT. Translation: CASSSDGFRADTQYF. This chain joins TRBV27 and TRBJ2-3; no definite D call. Germline CDR1 reads MNHEY; CDR2 reads SMNVEV (reference sequence). Trimming shortened V by 4 bases and J by 4 bases, and 15 bases separated the two germline ends. The CDR3 contains 15 residues.